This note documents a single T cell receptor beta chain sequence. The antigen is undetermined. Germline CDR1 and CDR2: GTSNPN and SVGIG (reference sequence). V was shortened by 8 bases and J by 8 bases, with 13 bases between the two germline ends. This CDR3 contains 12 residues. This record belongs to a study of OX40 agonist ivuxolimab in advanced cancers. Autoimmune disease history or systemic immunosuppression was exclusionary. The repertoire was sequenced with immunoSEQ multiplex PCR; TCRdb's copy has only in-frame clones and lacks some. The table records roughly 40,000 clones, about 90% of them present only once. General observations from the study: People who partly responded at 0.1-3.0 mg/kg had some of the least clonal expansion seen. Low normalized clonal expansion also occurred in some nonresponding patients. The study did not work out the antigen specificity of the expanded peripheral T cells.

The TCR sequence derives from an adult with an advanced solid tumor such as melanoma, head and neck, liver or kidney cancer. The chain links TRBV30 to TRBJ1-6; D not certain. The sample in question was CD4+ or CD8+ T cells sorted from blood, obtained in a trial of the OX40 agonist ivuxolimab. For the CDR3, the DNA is TGTGCCAGAGCGACCAGCCATTCACCCCTCCACTTT. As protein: CARATSHSPLHF.